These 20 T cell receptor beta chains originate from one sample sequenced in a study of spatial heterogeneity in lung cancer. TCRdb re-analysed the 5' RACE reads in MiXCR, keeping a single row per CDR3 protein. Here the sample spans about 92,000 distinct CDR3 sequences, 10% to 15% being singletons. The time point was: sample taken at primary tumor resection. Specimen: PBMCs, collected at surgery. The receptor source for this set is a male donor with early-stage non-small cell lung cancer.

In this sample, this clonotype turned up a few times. The CDR3 sequence is CASSSRGGTLYNEQFF. Here the CDR3 DNA reads TGTGCCAGCAGCTCCCGCGGCGGGACCCTTTACAATGAGCAGTTCTTC. J is TRBJ2-1 and V is TRBV5-8, with D tentatively TRBD2 (6 bases). Trimming removed 3 bases at V and 4 bases at J, with 17 bases between. This CDR3 contains 16 residues. CDR1 and CDR2 from the germline V gene are SGHTS and YDEGEE.

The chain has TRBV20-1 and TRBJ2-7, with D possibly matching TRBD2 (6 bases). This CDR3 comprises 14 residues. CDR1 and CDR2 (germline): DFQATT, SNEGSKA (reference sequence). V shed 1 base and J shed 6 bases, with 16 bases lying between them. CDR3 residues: CSARVGVRDGEQYF. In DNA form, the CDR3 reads TGCAGTGCTAGAGTAGGGGTGCGGGACGGCGAGCAGTACTTC.

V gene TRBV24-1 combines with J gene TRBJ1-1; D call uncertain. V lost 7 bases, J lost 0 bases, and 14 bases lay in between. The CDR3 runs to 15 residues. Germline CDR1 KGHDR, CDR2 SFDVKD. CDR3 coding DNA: TGTGCCACCAGCTACCGGGCAAACATGAACACTGAAGCTTTCTTT. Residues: CATSYRANMNTEAFF.

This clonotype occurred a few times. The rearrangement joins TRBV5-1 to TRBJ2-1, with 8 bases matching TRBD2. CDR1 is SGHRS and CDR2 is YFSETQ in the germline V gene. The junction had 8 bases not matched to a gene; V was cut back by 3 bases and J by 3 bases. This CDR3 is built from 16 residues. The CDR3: CASSYPRGGYYNEQFF. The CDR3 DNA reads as TGCGCCAGCAGCTATCCTCGGGGGGGTTACTACAATGAGCAGTTCTTC.

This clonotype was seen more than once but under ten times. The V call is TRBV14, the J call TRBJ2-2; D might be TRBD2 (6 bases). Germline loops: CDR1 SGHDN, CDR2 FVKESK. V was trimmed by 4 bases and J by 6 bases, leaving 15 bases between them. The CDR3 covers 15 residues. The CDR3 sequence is CASSRVHGEAGELFF. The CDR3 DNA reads TGTGCCAGCAGCCGAGTCCACGGGGAGGCCGGGGAGCTGTTTTTT.

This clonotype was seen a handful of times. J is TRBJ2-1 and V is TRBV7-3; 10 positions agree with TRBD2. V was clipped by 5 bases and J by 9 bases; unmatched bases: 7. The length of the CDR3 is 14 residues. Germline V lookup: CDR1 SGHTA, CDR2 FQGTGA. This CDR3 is CASSPTSGRGEQFF. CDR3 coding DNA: TGTGCCAGCAGCCCAACCAGCGGGAGGGGTGAGCAGTTCTTC.

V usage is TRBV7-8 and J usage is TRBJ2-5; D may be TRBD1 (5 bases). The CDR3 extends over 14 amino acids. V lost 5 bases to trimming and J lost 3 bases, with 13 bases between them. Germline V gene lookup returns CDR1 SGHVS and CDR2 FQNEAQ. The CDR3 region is CASSPDMAEETQYF. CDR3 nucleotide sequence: TGTGCCAGCAGCCCGGACATGGCGGAAGAGACCCAGTACTTC.

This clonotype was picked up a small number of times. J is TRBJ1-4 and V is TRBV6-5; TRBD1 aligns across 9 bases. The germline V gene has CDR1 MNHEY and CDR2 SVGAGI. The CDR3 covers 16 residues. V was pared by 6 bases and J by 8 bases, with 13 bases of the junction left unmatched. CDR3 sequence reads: CASSNRKTGGEEKLFF. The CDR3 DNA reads TGTGCCAGCAGCAACCGCAAGACAGGGGGAGAGGAAAAACTGTTTTTT.

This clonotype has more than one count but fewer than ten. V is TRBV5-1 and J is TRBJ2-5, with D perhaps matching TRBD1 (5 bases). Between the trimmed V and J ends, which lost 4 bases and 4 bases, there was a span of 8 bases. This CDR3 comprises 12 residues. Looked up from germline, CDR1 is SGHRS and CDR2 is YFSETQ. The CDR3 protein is CASSRGAETQYF. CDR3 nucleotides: TGCGCCAGCAGCAGGGGCGCAGAGACCCAGTACTTC.

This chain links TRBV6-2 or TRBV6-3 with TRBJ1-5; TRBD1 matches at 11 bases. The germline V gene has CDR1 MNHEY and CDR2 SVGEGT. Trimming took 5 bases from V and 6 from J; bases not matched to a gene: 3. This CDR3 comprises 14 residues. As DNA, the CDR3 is TGTGCCAGCAGTCGCGGACAGGGGGCTCAGCCCCAGCATTTT. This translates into CASSRGQGAQPQHF.

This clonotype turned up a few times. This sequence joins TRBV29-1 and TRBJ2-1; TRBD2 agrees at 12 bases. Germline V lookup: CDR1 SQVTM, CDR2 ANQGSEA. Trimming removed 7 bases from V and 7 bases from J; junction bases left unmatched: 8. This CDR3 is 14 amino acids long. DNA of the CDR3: TGCAGCGCCAGACCCGGGACTAGCGGGAATGAGCAGTTCTTC. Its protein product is CSARPGTSGNEQFF.

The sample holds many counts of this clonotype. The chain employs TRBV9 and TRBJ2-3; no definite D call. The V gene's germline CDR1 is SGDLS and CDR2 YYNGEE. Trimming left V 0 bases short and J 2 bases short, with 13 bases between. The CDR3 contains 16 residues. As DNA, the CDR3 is TGTGCCAGCAGCGTAGCTACTGGATCGTACACAGATACGCAGTATTTT. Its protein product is CASSVATGSYTDTQYF.

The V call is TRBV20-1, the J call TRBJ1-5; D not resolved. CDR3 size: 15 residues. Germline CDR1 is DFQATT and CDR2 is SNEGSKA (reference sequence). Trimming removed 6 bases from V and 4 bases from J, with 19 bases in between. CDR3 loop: CSANRLNNVNQPQHF. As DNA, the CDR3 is TGCAGTGCCAATCGACTGAACAATGTTAATCAGCCCCAGCATTTT.

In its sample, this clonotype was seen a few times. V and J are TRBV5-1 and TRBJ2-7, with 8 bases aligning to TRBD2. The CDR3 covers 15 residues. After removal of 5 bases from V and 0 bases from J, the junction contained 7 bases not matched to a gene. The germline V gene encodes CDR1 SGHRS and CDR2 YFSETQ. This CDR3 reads CASRQTSASSYEQYF. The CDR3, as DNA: TGCGCCAGCAGACAGACTAGCGCGAGCTCCTACGAGCAGTACTTC.

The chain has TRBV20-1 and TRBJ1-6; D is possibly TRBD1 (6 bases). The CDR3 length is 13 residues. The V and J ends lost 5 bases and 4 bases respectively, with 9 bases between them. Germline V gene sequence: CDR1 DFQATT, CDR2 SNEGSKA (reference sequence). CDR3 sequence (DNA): TGCAGTGCTCACAGGGATTATAATTCACCCCTCCACTTT. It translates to CSAHRDYNSPLHF.

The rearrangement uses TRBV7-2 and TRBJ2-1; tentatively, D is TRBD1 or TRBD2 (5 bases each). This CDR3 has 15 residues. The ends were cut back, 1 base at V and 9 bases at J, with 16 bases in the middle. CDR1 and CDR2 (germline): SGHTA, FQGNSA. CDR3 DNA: TGTGCCAGCAGCTTAGGCTTGGGGGATGGAGGTGAGCAGTTCTTC. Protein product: CASSLGLGDGGEQFF.

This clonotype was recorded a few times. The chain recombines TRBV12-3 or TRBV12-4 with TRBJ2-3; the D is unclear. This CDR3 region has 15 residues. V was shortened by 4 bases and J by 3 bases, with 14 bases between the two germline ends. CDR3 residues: CASSSWGSETDTQYF. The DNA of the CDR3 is TGTGCCAGCAGTTCCTGGGGTTCTGAAACAGATACGCAGTATTTT.

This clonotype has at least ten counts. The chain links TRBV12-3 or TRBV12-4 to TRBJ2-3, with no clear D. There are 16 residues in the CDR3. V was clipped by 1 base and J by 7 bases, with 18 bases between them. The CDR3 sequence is CASSLVGPLLRYTQYF. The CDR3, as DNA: TGTGCCAGCAGTTTAGTTGGGCCACTGCTCAGGTATACGCAGTATTTT.

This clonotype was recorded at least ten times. The CDR3 DNA follows: TGTGCCAGCAGTTTGGTAGCGGGAGGGCCAGGCCATTACGAGCAGTACTTC. Its protein product is CASSLVAGGPGHYEQYF. The chain has TRBV28 and TRBJ2-7; 11 bases map to TRBD2. CDR3 length: 17 residues. Germline V gives CDR1 MDHEN, CDR2 SYDVKM. V shed 3 bases, J shed 4 bases, and the junction held 11 bases outside the gene matches.

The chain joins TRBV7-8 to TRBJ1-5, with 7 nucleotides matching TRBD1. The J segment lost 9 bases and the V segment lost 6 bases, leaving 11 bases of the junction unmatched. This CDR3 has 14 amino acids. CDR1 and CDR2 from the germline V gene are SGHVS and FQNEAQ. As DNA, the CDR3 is TGTGCCAGCAGTCGTGACAGGGCCTCCGGGCCCCAGCATTTT. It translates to CASSRDRASGPQHF.